These 26 T cell receptor beta chains were all obtained from the same sample, sequenced in a study of identical twins. TCRdb ran MiXCR on the 5' RACE reads and lists one entry per CDR3 protein. Among 400,000 to 500,000 distinct CDR3 sequences listed, around 20% were seen once. The source material was naive T cells sorted from blood. Receptors were obtained from a man aged 50 or older in good health.

About this clonotype: The junction differs from germline at one of its ends, possibly a read error. The J gene is TRBJ2-7, the V gene TRBV19; no firm D call. CDR3 length: 13 amino acids. Per germline, CDR1 LNHDA and CDR2 SQIVND (reference sequence). The CDR3 nucleotides read TGTGCCAGTAGTATGGGCCTAGTCTACGAGCAGAACTTC. This codes for CASSMGLVYEQNF.

This chain joins TRBV28 and TRBJ2-7; TRBD1 is a possible D gene (6 bases). V gave up 7 bases and J gave up 5 bases, with 12 bases separating them. This CDR3 spans 12 amino acids. Germline V gene sequence: CDR1 MDHEN, CDR2 SYDVKM. CDR3 bases: TGTGCCAGCAACCCACAGGGCCACGAGCAGTACTTC. This gives the protein CASNPQGHEQYF.

The CDR3 DNA sequence: TGTGCCAGCAGCCAGCGGTACCTACACGAGCAGTACTTC. Its translation is CASSQRYLHEQYF. This chain joins TRBV6-2 or TRBV6-3 and TRBJ2-7, with a weak D call TRBD2 (5 bases). CDR3 length equals 13 residues. Between the trimmed V and J ends, which lost 6 bases and 5 bases, there was a span of 14 bases. CDR1 and CDR2 (germline): MNHEY, SVGEGT.

The table lists this clonotype with many counts. The chain couples TRBV6-2 or TRBV6-3 to TRBJ2-1, with TRBD2 as a possible D gene (6 bases). CDR1 and CDR2 (germline): MNHEY, SVGEGT. The V gene lost 8 bases and the J gene lost 0 bases, with 23 bases spanning the gap. CDR3 length: 18 amino acids. The CDR3 bases are TGTGCCAGCTTCCGAAGGGGACTCCACATGAGCTCCTACAATGAGCAGTTCTTC. Protein product: CASFRRGLHMSSYNEQFF.

This clonotype has a count of ten or more. The chain has TRBV20-1 and TRBJ1-1; D may be TRBD1 (6 bases). CDR3 length equals 11 residues. Germline V gene lookup returns CDR1 DFQATT and CDR2 SNEGSKA (reference sequence). The ends were cut back, 6 bases at V and 5 bases at J, with 10 bases in the middle. The CDR3 DNA sequence: TGCAGTGCCGCAGGGGTTACTGAAGCTTTCTTT. It is translated as CSAAGVTEAFF.

The table lists this clonotype with a count of one. V is TRBV9 and J is TRBJ2-1; TRBD1 matches at 8 bases. The CDR3 has 15 residues. Looked up from germline, CDR1 is SGDLS and CDR2 is YYNGEE. Germline trimming cut 1 base from V and 8 bases from J; bases unmatched to any gene: 8. The DNA of the CDR3 is TGTGCCAGCAGCGTATCCGCAGGGGGCTTGGATGAGCAGTTCTTC. Its translation: CASSVSAGGLDEQFF.

A few counts support this clonotype. V gene TRBV20-1 combines with J gene TRBJ2-5; 8 bases are a match to TRBD2. The junction had 15 bases not matched to a gene; V was cut back by 7 bases and J by 5 bases. The germline CDR1 and CDR2 sequences are DFQATT and SNEGSKA (reference sequence). The CDR3 sequence is 15 residues long. The CDR3 region has the DNA TGCAGTGTCCAGCGACTAGCGCCGATTGGTGAGACCCAGTACTTC. Translation gives CSVQRLAPIGETQYF.

This clonotype was seen at least ten times. The genes are TRBV10-3 and TRBJ1-2, with 9 bases identical to TRBD1. The CDR3 covers 15 residues. V shed 4 bases and J 4 bases; nucleotides not matched to a gene: 7. Germline values: CDR1 ENHRY, CDR2 SYGVKD. The CDR3 DNA reads as TGTGCCATCAGTGGGGGACAGGGAGTTACCTATGGCTACACCTTC. This translates into CAISGGQGVTYGYTF.

The gene calls are TRBV7-8 and TRBJ1-3, with TRBD1 identical over 7 bases. J was trimmed by 2 bases and V by 0 bases; bases with no gene match: 7. CDR1 SGHVS and CDR2 FQNEAQ come from the germline V gene. CDR3 length: 17 residues. CDR3 region: CASSLARTGFAGNTIYF. Written as DNA, the CDR3 is TGTGCCAGCAGCTTAGCCCGGACAGGTTTCGCTGGAAACACCATATATTTT.

This clonotype was picked up a small number of times. V gene TRBV4-1 combines with J gene TRBJ2-5; D is undetermined. The V and J ends lost 5 bases and 5 bases respectively, with 12 bases between them. CDR3 length: 13 amino acids. Germline values: CDR1 MGHRA, CDR2 YSYEKL. In nucleotides, the CDR3 is TGCGCCAGCAGCGAAGGGCCCGCGGAGACCCAGTACTTC. Residues: CASSEGPAETQYF.

V gene TRBV10-1 combines with J gene TRBJ2-2; D is uncertain. Germline loops: CDR1 WNHNN, CDR2 SYGVQD (reference sequence). Deletions cut 4 bases from V and 6 bases from J, with 9 bases between. There are 13 residues in the CDR3. CDR3 nucleotides: TGCGCCAGCAGTGGGTCATCGGCCGGGGAGCTGTTTTTT. This translates into CASSGSSAGELFF.

This chain links TRBV2 with TRBJ2-3, with TRBD2 matching over 14 bases. The CDR3 is 18 residues long. Per the germline V gene, CDR1 is SNHLY and CDR2 is FYNNEI. Trimming cost V 1 base and J 3 bases; bases outside gene matches: 6. CDR3 nucleotides: TGTGCCAGCAGTGAAGGACTAGCGGGAGGGCCTTGGACAGATACGCAGTATTTT. Its translation is CASSEGLAGGPWTDTQYF.

This clonotype occurred a few times. The rearrangement uses TRBV18 and TRBJ1-4; D is unclear. The germline CDR1 and CDR2 sequences are KGHSH and LQKENI. This CDR3 is built from 17 residues. V lost 2 bases to trimming and J lost 0 bases, with 13 bases between them. The DNA for the CDR3 is TGTGCCAGCTCACCAGAGTGGCAGCCTGCAACTAATGAAAAACTGTTTTTT. Encoded protein: CASSPEWQPATNEKLFF.

This chain connects TRBV6-5 to TRBJ2-7; 7 bases align to TRBD1. Losses at the gene ends were 5 bases for V and 5 bases for J; bases not matched to a gene: 12. Germline CDR1 and CDR2: MNHEY and SVGAGI. The CDR3 length is 15 residues. CDR3 loop: CASSLDRVRRNEQYF. Here the CDR3 DNA reads TGTGCCAGCAGTCTCGACAGGGTGCGTAGGAACGAGCAGTACTTC.

V and J are TRBV6-2 or TRBV6-3 and TRBJ2-7; the D call may be TRBD1 or TRBD2 (5 bases each). CDR1 and CDR2 from the germline V gene are MNHEY and SVGEGT. The V gene lost 6 bases and the J gene lost 2 bases, with 14 bases spanning the gap. This CDR3 has 14 residues. The chain's CDR3 is CASRPGRAAYEQYF. The CDR3 DNA is TGTGCCAGCAGGCCGGGACGTGCGGCCTACGAGCAGTACTTC.

The chain has TRBV11-2 and TRBJ2-3; 7 bases fit TRBD1. From germline, CDR1 is SGHAT and CDR2 FQNNGV. The CDR3 consists of 14 residues. Unmatched junction bases numbered 4, after V lost 1 base and J lost 6 bases. CDR3 amino acids: CASSLADRRDTQYF. CDR3 bases: TGTGCCAGCAGCTTAGCGGACAGGAGGGATACGCAGTATTTT.

This clonotype was seen a few times. As DNA, the CDR3 is TGCAGCGTTGAAACGCGCATGAACACTGAAGCTTTCTTT. It encodes CSVETRMNTEAFF. The chain recombines TRBV29-1 with TRBJ1-1; no definite D call. The ends were cut back, 2 bases at V and 0 bases at J, with 7 bases in the middle. The germline CDR1 and CDR2 sequences are SQVTM and ANQGSEA. This CDR3 is 13 amino acids long.

This clonotype was counted between two and nine times. The V gene is TRBV20-1, the J gene TRBJ2-3; D perhaps matches TRBD2 (7 bases). The V and J ends lost 4 bases and 3 bases respectively, with 14 bases between them. Looked up from germline, CDR1 is DFQATT and CDR2 is SNEGSKA (reference sequence). This CDR3 has 14 amino acids. The CDR3 here is CSAKGGGNTDTQYF. The CDR3 bases are TGCAGTGCTAAAGGGGGGGGCAATACAGATACGCAGTATTTT.

The table lists this clonotype with a few counts. This chain links TRBV6-1 with TRBJ2-2, with 7 nucleotides matching TRBD1. The CDR3 has 14 amino acids. The V gene's germline CDR1 is MNHNS and CDR2 SASEGT. V was pared by 11 bases and J by 4 bases, with 10 bases of the junction left unmatched. The CDR3 DNA follows: TGTGCCTCCTTAAAACCAGGGGGCACCGGGGAGCTGTTTTTT. Translated, it gives CASLKPGGTGELFF.

The chain has TRBV6-2 or TRBV6-3 and TRBJ2-2; TRBD2 aligns across 7 bases. The CDR3 totals 16 residues. The trim removed 8 bases at V and 4 bases at J, leaving 13 bases unmatched. Germline V CDR1 and CDR2: MNHEY, SVGEGT. The CDR3 region has the DNA TGTGCCAGCTGTCCCAGGCGGGGGAGAGGCACCGGGGAGCTGTTTTTT. Amino acid sequence: CASCPRRGRGTGELFF.

This clonotype was counted at least ten times. V gene TRBV7-2 combines with J gene TRBJ2-4; 7 positions match TRBD2. V lost 1 base, J lost 2 bases, and 2 bases stayed unmatched. The V gene's germline CDR1 is SGHTA and CDR2 FQGNSA. This CDR3 spans 15 amino acids. The CDR3 here is CASSLDGRSKNIQYF. CDR3 bases: TGTGCCAGCAGCTTAGACGGGAGGTCCAAAAACATTCAGTACTTC.

Concerning this clonotype: One junction end does not reproduce the germline sequence, and a read error may be involved. This sequence joins TRBV28 and TRBJ2-7, with D possibly matching TRBD2 (6 bases). This CDR3 region has 15 residues. Germline CDR1 MDHEN, CDR2 SYDVKM. CDR3 in DNA: TGTGCCTGCAGCTGGGGACTGCCAGAGTCCTACGAGCAGTACTTC. Protein product: CACSWGLPESYEQYF.

On this clonotype: At one end the junction does not follow the germline gene, possibly because of a read error. This rearrangement joins TRBV7-2 to TRBJ2-3; unclear D gene. Germline CDR1 SGHTA, CDR2 FQGNSA. This CDR3 is built from 13 residues. The CDR3 loop reads CASSLVGGDTQYF. CDR3 in DNA: TGTGCCAGCAGTTTAGTGGGCGGAGATACGCAGTATTTT.

Only a few counts were recorded for this clonotype. V and J are TRBV4-3 and TRBJ2-1; 9 bases align to TRBD2. From germline, CDR1 is LGHNA and CDR2 YSLEER. Unmatched junction bases numbered 5, after V lost 0 bases and J lost 5 bases. The CDR3 totals 16 residues. In DNA, the CDR3 is TGCGCCAGCAGCCAAGATATAGCGGGAGACCACAATGAGCAGTTCTTC. Protein: CASSQDIAGDHNEQFF.

This clonotype was counted only a few times. The chain carries TRBV10-3 and TRBJ2-7; D is perhaps TRBD2 (7 bases). Germline CDR1 reads ENHRY; CDR2 reads SYGVKD. The V gene lost 9 bases and the J gene lost 0 bases, with 15 bases spanning the gap. The CDR3 runs to 14 residues. The CDR3, as DNA: TGTGCCATAAAGGGGGGGATGAGCTCCTACGAGCAGTACTTC. This encodes CAIKGGMSSYEQYF.

CDR3 sequence: CAISDGYSYEQYF. CDR3 in DNA: TGTGCCATCAGTGACGGGTACTCCTACGAGCAGTACTTC. The V call is TRBV10-3, the J call TRBJ2-7; D remains unclear. Deletions cut 3 bases from V and 0 bases from J, with 6 bases between. Germline lookup yields CDR1 ENHRY and CDR2 SYGVKD. This CDR3 contains 13 residues.